This T cell receptor beta chain was retrieved from a study of CD8 T cells in ankylosing spondylitis. Study findings and constraints: Previous work reported some of these motif variants in the synovial fluid and blood of reactive arthritis. A motif in TCR beta, a set of roughly eight highly homologous variants, appeared characteristic of ankylosing spondylitis blood. The clones that were linked to disease were reported to be significantly enriched in matched synovial fluid samples from ankylosing spondylitis patients.

Looked up from germline, CDR1 is SEHNR and CDR2 is FQNEAQ (reference sequence). Trimming removed 2 bases from V and 5 bases from J; junction bases left unmatched: 7. The CDR3 is made up of 15 amino acids. This clonotype was seen only a few times. Its specificity is unknown. Quantitative 5'-RACE with molecular barcodes was used to make the TCR beta libraries. TCRdb reanalysed the 5' RACE reads using MiXCR and keeps one entry per CDR3 protein. Among 15,000 to 20,000 distinct CDR3 sequences listed, 7.5% to 9.5% were seen once. The V and J genes are TRBV7-9 and TRBJ2-7, with TRBD1 identical over 9 bases. The sequencing input was blood. This TCR was sampled from a male donor with ankylosing spondylitis or in good health (not recorded which). The CDR3 nucleotides read TGTGCCAGCAGCTTAAGGGACAGGGTGACGGACGAGCAGTACTTC. Its translation is CASSLRDRVTDEQYF.